The entry below gives a single TCR beta chain sequence along with its context. There are a few counts of this clonotype. It has no known antigen specificity. No quality values exist for individual bases; no much larger clone is one base distant. Every donor was a healthy Caucasian. Three pairs of female monozygotic twins, all aged about 18 to 30 years, made up the twin cohort. RNA for TCR libraries was isolated from peripheral blood mononuclear cells. Its CDR3 holds 10 amino acids, cysteine through phenylalanine. Of the read, only the CDR3 DNA is kept; its 30 bases are in frame from base 1. The V end loses 6 bases and the J end loses 6 bases, and a stretch of 8 bases separates them. The CDR1 and CDR2 encoded by the germline V gene (reference sequence) are DFQATT and SNEGSKA. This entry belongs to a study of identical twins (TCRdb year 2016). At the level of the whole study: TCR alpha and beta repertoires from monozygotic twins, unrelated adults of various ages and cord blood were deep-sequenced to test whether fetal clonotypes persist. To rule out contamination, replicate twin experiments were performed at different times with different library preparation protocols. What the authors observed across the whole study: In beta out-of-frame sequences, excess twin sharing was weaker, because having fewer shared sequences lowered the signal-to-noise ratio. Invariant T cells such as MAIT and iNKT could partly confound zero-insertion analyses, though diverse VJ usage argued against this for most clonotypes. Compared with coincidental sharing between unrelated individuals, out-of-frame TCR alpha sequences shared between twins had an excess of sequences with low generation probability. Because the same donors could not be followed over many years, conclusions were based on cross-sectional statistical analysis. Out-of-frame TCR alpha sharing in monozygotic twins was systematically underestimated by recombination models, whereas sharing between unrelated individuals was in agreement with the recombination models. Fewer insertions were carried by abundant cord blood beta clonotypes, a similar but weaker trend appeared in young adult naive repertoires, and no such trend appeared in memory repertoires.

Preparation of the library involved 5' RACE. The sequencer listed for this sample is Illumina HiSeq 2000. A universal primer binding site was added through template switching, and the final cDNA carried a unique molecular identifier so that TCR cDNA molecules could be counted accurately. First-strand cDNA for TCR alpha and beta chains was synthesized from specific primers in the conserved constant-segment region. To control for contamination, every cDNA library carried two barcodes: a SMART-Mk sample barcode plus Illumina barcodes. TruSeq adapter sequences and Illumina sample barcodes were added in two successive PCR steps. The TCR alpha and beta cDNA libraries were sequenced on the Illumina HiSeq platform using custom primers. In the paper's pipeline: Unique molecular identifiers were extracted from raw reads with MiGEC, and CDR3 positions were determined with MiXCR. Recombination models were inferred per individual with the repgenHMM and IGoR tools using an EM algorithm. The tcR package in R was used for shared clonotype analysis, with sharing normalized by the product of cloneset sizes. To study raw recombination free of thymic and clonal selection effects, out-of-frame nonproductive sequences were analyzed. The public reads were quality trimmed at Q25 with fastp and then assembled into clones with MiXCR by TCRdb, keeping productive beta chains. Rows matching on CDR3 protein sequence are summarized as one entry with the most common DNA and genes. The V and J calls here are based on TCRdb, not the publication. The sample records 600,000 to 850,000 distinct CDR3 sequences, 15% to 20% of which are singletons. Together, the top ten hold around 14% of the sample.

These same records also appear under a second study, on T cells expressing NK-cell markers. As that second paper reports: Eight or nine donors provided sorted CD3+CD56+NKG2C+, CD3+CD56+NKG2C- and CD3+CD56-NKG2C+ T-cell subsets, whose TCR beta-chain repertoires were profiled. Among the eight sequenced donors, seven were HCMV-seropositive and one was HCMV-seronegative. To restrict sorting to alphabetaTCR-expressing T cells, an anti-gammadeltaTCR antibody was added in several experiments. In about six donors, the dominant CD3+CD56+NKG2C+ clonotypes were found to rank among the top 10 CD8+ clonotypes and to make up about 1.0-7.0% of CD8+ T cells. Those dominant clonotypes were again the most abundant among CD3+CD56-NKG2C+ cells in a few donors, at about 25-65%. It remained unclear whether the expanded NKG2C-expressing T cell clones were specific for HCMV antigens. The eight sequenced donors were randomly selected healthy volunteers, three men and five women. HCMV serostatus was determined by detecting HCMV-specific IgG in serum with a commercial ELISA kit. For about 6 donors, unsorted PBMC were also used to sequence bulk peripheral blood T-cell repertoires. MIGEC handled demultiplexing of the reads and grouping by UMI, while MiTCR was used to assemble and quantify clonotypes. Only TCR cDNA sequences supported by at least two reads were kept to exclude erroneous sequences. The tcR package was used for downstream repertoire analysis, and clonotypes were matched across fractions by CDR3 nucleotide sequence plus V segment. VDJmatch was used to annotate antigen specificity against VDJdb, with one amino acid substitution in CDR3 allowed.

The sequenced material came from PBMCs. Rearrangement joined TRBV20-1 to TRBJ1-1; no D gene is confidently identified. The receptor's source is a woman between 18 and 29 years old in good health. At the DNA level, the sequence is TGCAGTGCGTATAACGCTGAAGCTTTCTTT. It translates as CSAYNAEAFF.